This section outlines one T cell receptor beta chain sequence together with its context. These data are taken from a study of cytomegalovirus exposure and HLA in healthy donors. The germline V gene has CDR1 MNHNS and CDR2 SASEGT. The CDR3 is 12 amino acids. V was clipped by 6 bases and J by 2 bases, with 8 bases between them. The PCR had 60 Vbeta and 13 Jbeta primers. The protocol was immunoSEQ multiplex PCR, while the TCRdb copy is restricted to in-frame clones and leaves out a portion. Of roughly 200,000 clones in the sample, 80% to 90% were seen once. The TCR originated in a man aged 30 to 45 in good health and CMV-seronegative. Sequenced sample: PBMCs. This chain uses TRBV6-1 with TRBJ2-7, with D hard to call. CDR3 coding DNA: TGTGCCAGCAGCCTTACTCCCTACGAGCAGTACTTC. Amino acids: CASSLTPYEQYF.